These 13 T cell receptor beta chains share one sample of origin, sequenced in a study of T cells in Graves' hyperthyroidism and ophthalmopathy. The TCR beta CDR3 regions underwent amplification using RNA transcripts as the source. HTBI primers drove first-round RT-PCR of the TCR CDR3. TCRdb ran MiXCR on the multiplex PCR reads and lists one entry per CDR3 protein. The data show 550,000 to 700,000 distinct CDR3 sequences, roughly 15% seen once. The material sequenced was blood. Receptors originate from a woman between 40 and 55 years old with Graves' ophthalmopathy.

The table lists this clonotype with a few counts. The V call is TRBV3-1, the J call TRBJ2-2, with D perhaps assigned TRBD1 or TRBD2 (6 bases each). CDR1 is LGHDT and CDR2 is YNNKEL in the germline V gene (reference sequence). V was cut by 3 bases and J by 3 bases, with 11 bases left in between. The length of the CDR3 is 15 residues. CDR3 nucleotide sequence: TGTGCCAGCAGCCATGGGGGGCCCTACACCGGGGAGCTGTTTTTT. Translated, it gives CASSHGGPYTGELFF.

This clonotype was observed at least ten times. The chain has TRBV10-3 and TRBJ2-6; perhaps TRBD2 as D (6 bases). This CDR3 has 17 residues. Germline V gene lookup returns CDR1 ENHRY and CDR2 SYGVKD. Between the trimmed V and J ends, which lost 4 bases and 4 bases, there was a span of 17 bases. CDR3 amino acids: CAISGATSKVGANVLTF. DNA for the CDR3: TGTGCCATCAGTGGAGCGACTAGTAAGGTCGGGGCCAACGTCCTGACTTTC.

The table lists this clonotype with many counts. The gene calls are TRBV7-6 and TRBJ2-2; D unresolved. Germline CDR1 and CDR2: SGHVS and FNYEAQ. This CDR3 comprises 13 residues. V was shortened by 5 bases and J by 10 bases, with 14 bases between the two germline ends. CDR3 bases: TGTGCCAGCAGCCGAGTCGAGTTGGAGGAGCTGTTTTTT. Translated: CASSRVELEELFF.

This clonotype was counted between two and nine times. Mismatch with germline at one junction end may stem from a read error. The chain recombines TRBV9 with TRBJ2-2; D gene uncertain. The CDR3 length is 12 residues. The germline gives CDR1 SGDLS, CDR2 YYNGEE. The CDR3 loop is CASGRNIGELFF. For the CDR3, the DNA is TGTGCCAGCGGCAGGAACATCGGGGAGCTGTTTTTT.

Comment on this clonotype: A single base separates this from a much larger clone, so it may be a read error. The chain employs TRBV28 and TRBJ1-2, with 9 nucleotides matching TRBD1. CDR3 size: 15 residues. V dropped 4 bases and J dropped 6; count of bases not matched to a gene: 9. Germline V gene data show CDR1 as MDHEN and CDR2 as SYDVKM. CDR3 coding DNA: TGTGCCAGCAGTTCATCGGGACAGGGCCTTCATGGCTACACCTTC. The encoded protein is CASSSSGQGLHGYTF.

This clonotype was recorded many times. V and J are TRBV4-2 and TRBJ2-7; unclear D gene. The CDR3 totals 13 residues. Germline CDR1 is LGHNA and CDR2 is YNFKEQ. V lost 1 base and J lost 2, with 6 bases in between. CDR3 DNA sequence: TGTGCCAGCAGCCAAGCGACACCCTACGAGCAGTACTTC. Translated, it gives CASSQATPYEQYF.

This clonotype was recorded at least ten times. V gene TRBV12-3 or TRBV12-4 combines with J gene TRBJ2-5; the D call may be TRBD1 or TRBD2 (6 bases each). This CDR3 has 12 amino acids. Trimming left V 7 bases short and J 5 bases short, with 11 bases between. The CDR3 reads CASTQGRETQYF. CDR3 DNA: TGTGCCAGCACCCAGGGGAGGGAGACCCAGTACTTC.

This clonotype was observed a handful of times. V gene TRBV30 combines with J gene TRBJ1-5; maybe TRBD1 (5 bases). V was trimmed by 0 bases and J by 8 bases, leaving 11 bases between them. Germline V gives CDR1 GTSNPN, CDR2 SVGIG (reference sequence). The CDR3 sequence is 13 residues long. Here the CDR3 DNA reads TGTGCCTGGAGTGTACGAAGGGGAGAGCCCCAGCATTTT. This gives the protein CAWSVRRGEPQHF.

CDR3 nucleotides: TGTGCCAGCAGCGGCCGCGAGGGGACAGGGGAGCCCCAGCATTTT. Protein product: CASSGREGTGEPQHF. This rearrangement joins TRBV2 to TRBJ1-5, with TRBD1 matching 10 bases. The CDR3 is 15 amino acids. Per the germline V gene, CDR1 is SNHLY and CDR2 is FYNNEI. J was trimmed by 8 bases and V by 6 bases; bases with no gene match: 10.

About this clonotype itself: An end of the junction differs from the germline gene, which may be a read error. The V and J genes are TRBV27 and TRBJ1-1, with TRBD1 as a possible D gene (6 bases). CDR1 is MNHEY, CDR2 SMNVEV, per germline (reference sequence). The CDR3 has 13 amino acids. CDR3 bases: TGTGCCAGCAGTGCCCCAGGGGCCACTGAAGCTTCCTTT. This sequence encodes CASSAPGATEASF.

This clonotype has at least ten counts. The chain combines TRBV18 with TRBJ2-5; D tentatively reads TRBD1 or TRBD2 (5 bases each). The CDR3 has 15 residues. Looked up from germline, CDR1 is KGHSH and CDR2 is LQKENI. Trimming pared 3 bases from V and 5 bases from J, leaving 16 bases between. CDR3 sequence reads: CASSPLPGHGETQYF. Written as DNA, the CDR3 is TGTGCCAGCTCACCCCTGCCGGGGCATGGGGAGACCCAGTACTTC.

The chain uses TRBV29-1 and TRBJ1-1, with 7 bases that match TRBD1. The CDR3 length is 15 residues. Germline V lookup: CDR1 SQVTM, CDR2 ANQGSEA. V gave up 4 bases and J gave up 1 base; unmatched junction bases: 9. As DNA, the CDR3 is TGCAGCGTTGTTGTGACAGGGCTTTCGAACACTGAAGCTTTCTTT. Translating gives CSVVVTGLSNTEAFF.

This chain connects TRBV4-2 to TRBJ1-2; the D is unclear. The V gene lost 2 bases and the J gene lost 0 bases, with 7 bases spanning the gap. The CDR3 contains 14 residues. The germline V gene has CDR1 LGHNA and CDR2 YNFKEQ. For the CDR3, the DNA is TGTGCCAGCAGCCAATCGACGGCTAACTATGGCTACACCTTC. Protein product: CASSQSTANYGYTF.